The 13 T cell receptor beta chains below were found in one sample sequenced in a study of blood T cell repertoires in COVID-19. Assay: immunoSEQ multiplex PCR; the TCRdb copy retains only in-frame clones and omits some. The data show 100,000 to 150,000 clones, 55% to 75% seen once. The sequenced sample was peripheral blood. All receptors come from a woman in her 70s with acute or convalescent COVID-19.

This chain links TRBV30 with TRBJ1-4, with 8 bases identical to TRBD1. The CDR3 extends over 14 amino acids. Germline loops: CDR1 GTSNPN, CDR2 SVGIG (reference sequence). V lost 1 base and J lost 9; bases outside the gene matches: 7. For the CDR3, the DNA is TGTGCCTGGAGTGACGACAGGGGCGTCCAAAAACTGTTTTTT. Encoded protein: CAWSDDRGVQKLFF.

This clone showed up just once. V is TRBV5-1 and J is TRBJ2-1, with TRBD2 matching over 12 bases. J gave up 2 bases and V 3 bases, and 6 bases lay outside the gene matches. Germline-derived CDR1 and CDR2 are SGHRS and YFSETQ. The CDR3 consists of 17 residues. The DNA for the CDR3 is TGCGCCAGCAGCTCGACTAGCGGGGGTATTACCTACAATGAGCAGTTCTTC. As protein: CASSSTSGGITYNEQFF.

The rearrangement uses TRBV30 and TRBJ2-2; TRBD1 is a possible D gene (6 bases). The V end lost 3 bases, the J end lost 0 bases, and 17 bases lay between the germline ends. This CDR3 comprises 17 residues. CDR1 is GTSNPN and CDR2 is SVGIG in the germline V gene (reference sequence). The CDR3 region is CAWRPRLGTTNTGELFF. CDR3 sequence (DNA): TGTGCCTGGAGGCCCCGATTAGGGACAACGAACACCGGGGAGCTGTTTTTT.

For the CDR3, the DNA is TGTGCCAGCAGTTCCCAGACTAGCGGGAGGCGCACAGATACGCAGTATTTT. Translated: CASSSQTSGRRTDTQYF. V usage is TRBV28 and J usage is TRBJ2-3, with 13 bases fitting TRBD2. Trimming cost V 4 bases and J 1 base; bases outside gene matches: 5. Germline-derived CDR1 and CDR2 are MDHEN and SYDVKM. The CDR3 has 17 amino acids.

CDR3 nucleotide sequence: TGTGCCACCAGTGATCCCGGGGTTCCGAATGAGCAGTTCTTC. It yields the protein CATSDPGVPNEQFF. The chain carries TRBV24-1 and TRBJ2-1; TRBD2 is a possible D gene (5 bases). V dropped 3 bases and J dropped 7 bases, with 12 bases sitting between them. The V gene's germline CDR1 is KGHDR and CDR2 SFDVKD. CDR3 length: 14 residues.

The table lists this clone with many counts. This chain connects TRBV11-2 to TRBJ2-7, with a possible D match to TRBD1 (6 bases). There are 14 residues in the CDR3. The germline V gene encodes CDR1 SGHAT and CDR2 FQNNGV. V was shortened by 5 bases and J by 0 bases, with 11 bases between the two germline ends. The CDR3 spells CASSARQDSYEQYF. CDR3 DNA: TGTGCCAGCAGCGCACGACAGGACTCCTACGAGCAGTACTTC.

CDR3: CASSFRGTGYNQPQHF. Here the CDR3 DNA reads TGTGCCAGCAGCTTCAGAGGCACAGGTTATAATCAGCCCCAGCATTTT. The genes are TRBV5-6 and TRBJ1-5; D is perhaps TRBD1 (5 bases). V was pared by 2 bases and J by 4 bases, with 16 bases between. This CDR3 is built from 16 residues. Germline V gene lookup returns CDR1 SGHDT and CDR2 YYEEEE.

This clone was picked up one time. This chain links TRBV7-9 with TRBJ2-7; perhaps TRBD2 as D (5 bases). Germline V gene sequence: CDR1 SEHNR, CDR2 FQNEAQ (reference sequence). The germline V and J ends were trimmed by 0 bases and 6 bases, with 15 bases remaining between them. This CDR3 has 15 residues. CDR3 sequence: CASSLAVSGGAEQYF. DNA of the CDR3: TGTGCCAGCAGCTTAGCCGTTTCTGGAGGAGCCGAGCAGTACTTC.

This CDR3 is CASSFLGQGRRNSPLHF. In nucleotides, the CDR3 is TGTGCCAGCAGTTTTCTGGGTCAGGGTCGACGTAATTCACCCCTCCACTTT. J is TRBJ1-6 and V is TRBV6-2 or TRBV6-3; D might be TRBD1 (5 bases). Germline V CDR1 and CDR2: MNHEY, SVGEGT. CDR3 size: 17 residues. V lost 4 bases, J lost 6 bases, and 19 bases lay in between.

The V and J genes are TRBV11-2 and TRBJ2-3; the match to TRBD1 covers 7 bases. Germline trimming cut 5 bases from V and 10 bases from J; bases unmatched to any gene: 6. Germline-derived CDR1 and CDR2 are SGHAT and FQNNGV. The CDR3 is made up of 12 amino acids. This chain's CDR3 is CASSPPRGSQYF. For the CDR3, the DNA is TGTGCCAGCAGCCCTCCCAGGGGGTCGCAGTATTTT.

The rearrangement links TRBV7-2 to TRBJ2-3; D may be TRBD1 (5 bases). Germline V gives CDR1 SGHTA, CDR2 FQGNSA. This CDR3 is built from 14 residues. With 1 base removed from V and 4 bases from J, the gap between germline ends came to 9 bases. The CDR3 bases are TGTGCCAGCAGCTTAGGGGGCCGGCCAGATACGCAGTATTTT. This gives the protein CASSLGGRPDTQYF. Full variable domain (missing parts from reference TRBV7-2 and TRBJ2-3): GAGVSQSPSNKVTEKGKDVELRCDPISGHTALYWYRQSLGQGLEFLIYFQGNSAPDKSGLPSDRFSAERTGGSVSTLTIQRTQQEDSAVYLCASSLGGRPDTQYFGPGTRLTVL.

CDR3 sequence reads: CASSQGRTSGRWVGTDTQYF. The CDR3 DNA follows: TGTGCCAGCAGCCAGGGGAGGACTAGCGGGAGATGGGTCGGCACAGATACGCAGTATTTT. V gene TRBV3-1 (or the pseudogene TRBV3-2) combines with J gene TRBJ2-3; the match to TRBD2 covers 13 bases. The CDR3 is made up of 20 amino acids. From germline, CDR1 is LGHDT and CDR2 YNNKEL (reference sequence). The trim removed 3 bases at V and 1 base at J, leaving 13 bases unmatched.

The V call is TRBV20-1, the J call TRBJ2-7; 8 positions agree with TRBD1. V shed 5 bases and J 3 bases; nucleotides not matched to a gene: 0. Germline V gene sequence: CDR1 DFQATT, CDR2 SNEGSKA (reference sequence). The CDR3 has 11 amino acids. CDR3: CSAGQGYEQYF. DNA for the CDR3: TGCAGTGCTGGACAGGGCTACGAGCAGTACTTC.